This TCR beta chain was identified in a study of blood T cells in healthy people across ages. The study, taken as a whole, reports: Unsorted PBMCs prevented conclusive naive versus antigen-experienced comparison.

A J-beta primer mix and a sample-barcoded 5' primer were used in a second PCR of roughly 6 to 12 cycles. TCRdb analysed the 5' RACE reads with MiXCR anew, one entry per CDR3 protein. The repertoire consists of roughly 800,000 distinct CDR3 sequences, with roughly 64% occurring once and the leading ten covering roughly 20%. V lost 6 bases and J 8 bases, leaving 14 bases between the germline ends. The CDR3 covers 14 residues. CDR1 is ENHRY, CDR2 SYGVKD, per germline. This clonotype was counted a few times. Its specificity is unknown. V usage is TRBV10-3 and J usage is TRBJ1-6; the D gene is possibly TRBD1 (6 bases). This TCR was recovered from a man aged 25 to 40 in good health. The sequencing sample was made of blood. The CDR3, as DNA: TGTGCCATCAGCGATACAGGGATCGATTCACCCCTCCACTTT. This translates into CAISDTGIDSPLHF.